This passage covers 16 T cell receptor beta chains from one sample sequenced in a study of cytomegalovirus exposure and HLA in healthy donors (TCRdb year 2017). Library preparation employed the immunoSEQ multiplex PCR assay. A mixture of 60 forward primers for TCR Vbeta segments and 13 reverse primers for TCR Jbeta segments was used in the multiplex PCR. TCRdb provides this immuneACCESS table in a form limited to in-frame rearrangements. Some clones are lacking; in checked studies, under half of them reflect an unresolved V gene, and why the rest are absent is not known. This sample comprises about 270,000 clones, 65% to 85% of them detected only once. The ten largest make up approximately 2.1% of the sample. Sequencing was done on a sample of PBMCs. These TCRs come from a female donor in good health and CMV-seronegative.

This clone was counted between two and nine times. The chain links TRBV2 to TRBJ1-2; maybe TRBD1 (5 bases). Germline V CDR1 and CDR2: SNHLY, FYNNEI. The CDR3 runs to 13 residues. Trimming left V 4 bases short and J 6 bases short, with 12 bases between. The CDR3 DNA reads as TGTGCCAGCAGTGTAATACAGGTTGATGGCTACACCTTC. Its protein is CASSVIQVDGYTF.

The chain carries TRBV18 and TRBJ2-7; tentative D call: TRBD2 (5 bases). V lost 4 bases, J lost 3 bases, and 10 bases lay in between. Germline CDR1 and CDR2: KGHSH and LQKENI. There are 13 residues in the CDR3. The CDR3 DNA follows: TGTGCCAGCTCACAAGAAAGCGGCTACGAGCAGTACTTC. It translates to CASSQESGYEQYF. Supplemented by reference TRBV18 and TRBJ2-7, the full variable domain reads NAGVMQNPRHLVRRRGQEARLRCSPMKGHSHVYWYRQLPEEGLKFMVYLQKENIIDESGMPKERFSAEFPKEGPSILRIQQVVRGDSAAYFCASSQESGYEQYFGPGTRLTVT.

This CDR3 reads CASSFGTGGGGELFF. The CDR3 DNA sequence: TGCGCCAGCAGCTTTGGGACAGGGGGCGGCGGGGAGCTGTTTTTT. The chain uses TRBV5-1 and TRBJ2-2; the match to TRBD1 covers 12 bases. J lost 7 bases, V lost 2 bases, and 3 bases had no gene match. Germline V gene data show CDR1 as SGHRS and CDR2 as YFSETQ. This CDR3 contains 15 residues. Full variable domain (remainder filled in from reference TRBV5-1 and TRBJ2-2): KAGVTQTPRYLIKTRGQQVTLSCSPISGHRSVSWYQQTPGQGLQFLFEYFSETQRNKGNFPGRFSGRQFSNSRSEMNVSTLELGDSALYLCASSFGTGGGGELFFGEGSRLTVL.

The V and J genes are TRBV5-1 and TRBJ2-1; 9 bases are a match to TRBD2. Germline CDR1 and CDR2: SGHRS and YFSETQ. The CDR3 runs 18 residues. With 0 bases clipped from V and 7 bases from J, the junction kept 14 bases outside the gene matches. The CDR3 sequence is CASSLVASGIISRNEQFF. CDR3 DNA: TGCGCCAGCAGCTTGGTGGCTAGCGGGATTATTAGTAGGAATGAGCAGTTCTTC.

The chain uses TRBV6-5 and TRBJ2-1, with 8 bases lining up with TRBD1. Germline assignment: CDR1 MNHEY and CDR2 SVGAGI. The CDR3 consists of 15 residues. The V and J ends lost 5 bases and 2 bases, in that order; junction bases with no gene match: 5. CDR3 residues: CASSLDRGAYNEQFF. CDR3 coding DNA: TGTGCCAGCAGTCTCGACAGGGGTGCCTACAATGAGCAGTTCTTC.

The chain combines TRBV18 with TRBJ1-1; a weak D match, TRBD1 (6 bases). The length of the CDR3 is 16 residues. Per the germline V gene, CDR1 is KGHSH and CDR2 is LQKENI. With 2 bases removed from V and 0 bases from J, the gap between germline ends came to 13 bases. The CDR3 sequence is CASSPSRTELNTEAFF. In nucleotides, the CDR3 is TGTGCCAGCTCACCATCACGGACAGAGCTGAACACTGAAGCTTTCTTT.

The sample holds a few counts of this clone. The chain employs TRBV4-1 and TRBJ2-3; perhaps TRBD2 as D (5 bases). V lost 3 bases and J lost 7, with 11 bases in between. CDR1 is MGHRA, CDR2 YSYEKL, per germline. The length of the CDR3 is 13 residues. For the CDR3, the DNA is TGCGCCAGCAGCCAGATCGGGGAAAATACGCAGTATTTT. Its translation: CASSQIGENTQYF.

The V gene is TRBV6-5, the J gene TRBJ2-7, with 10 positions matching TRBD1. The J segment lost 6 bases and the V segment lost 6 bases, leaving 5 bases of the junction unmatched. The CDR3 runs to 13 residues. CDR1 and CDR2 from the germline V gene are MNHEY and SVGAGI. Written as DNA, the CDR3 is TGTGCCAGCAGCTCACGGACAGGGGGCGAGCAGTACTTC. This sequence encodes CASSSRTGGEQYF.

Here the CDR3 DNA reads TGTGCCACCAGCAGAGGGGGGACAGGAGAAGAAAAACTGTTTTTT. Translating it yields CATSRGGTGEEKLFF. V gene TRBV15 combines with J gene TRBJ1-4; 8 positions agree with TRBD1. Germline V gene sequence: CDR1 LNHNV, CDR2 YYDKDF (reference sequence). The CDR3 length is 15 residues. V shed 1 base, J shed 8 bases, and the junction held 6 bases outside the gene matches.

The V and J genes are TRBV11-1 and TRBJ2-2; 11 bases match TRBD2. V shed 4 bases and J 7 bases; nucleotides not matched to a gene: 11. The germline V gene has CDR1 SGHAT and CDR2 FQDESV (reference sequence). There are 17 residues in the CDR3. The CDR3 protein is CASSSRTSGSRSGELFF. CDR3 DNA: TGTGCCAGCAGCTCCCGGACTAGCGGGTCGCGGAGCGGGGAGCTGTTTTTT.

V gene TRBV2 combines with J gene TRBJ1-2; 8 nucleotides align to TRBD1. This CDR3 region has 13 residues. Germline values: CDR1 SNHLY, CDR2 FYNNEI. J gave up 4 bases and V 10 bases, and 8 bases lay outside the gene matches. The CDR3 spells CATNRDRPYGYTF. As DNA, the CDR3 is TGTGCCACCAACCGGGACAGGCCCTATGGCTACACCTTC.

This clone was seen a handful of times. The rearrangement uses TRBV7-9 and TRBJ2-5; 11 positions match TRBD2. The V segment lost 4 bases and the J segment 0 bases; nucleotides outside the gene matches: 10. The CDR3 sequence is 18 residues long. The germline gives CDR1 SEHNR, CDR2 FQNEAQ (reference sequence). As DNA, the CDR3 is TGTGCCAGCAGCTACCGAATAAGGACTAGCGGGTACCAAGAGACCCAGTACTTC. Translating gives CASSYRIRTSGYQETQYF.

In its sample, this clone was seen once. The chain joins TRBV2 to TRBJ2-1; 8 bases match TRBD2. Germline V gene sequence: CDR1 SNHLY, CDR2 FYNNEI. The CDR3 runs 15 residues. J gave up 5 bases and V 4 bases, and 7 bases lay outside the gene matches. CDR3 sequence: CASSGGLGLDNEQFF. The CDR3 DNA sequence: TGTGCCAGCAGTGGGGGACTAGGACTGGACAATGAGCAGTTCTTC.

The V call is TRBV10-1, the J call TRBJ2-1; 12 positions agree with TRBD2. V was clipped by 4 bases and J by 9 bases; unmatched bases: 7. This CDR3 contains 15 residues. The germline CDR1 and CDR2 sequences are WNHNN and SYGVQD (reference sequence). The CDR3 is CASSGLTSGSSEQFF. For the CDR3, the DNA is TGCGCCAGCAGTGGTTTGACTAGCGGGAGTTCTGAGCAGTTCTTC.

V and J are TRBV5-1 and TRBJ2-1; D gene uncertain. CDR1 and CDR2 from the germline V gene are SGHRS and YFSETQ. The V end was cut by 4 bases, the J end by 0 bases, with 11 bases between. This CDR3 has 15 amino acids. CDR3 sequence (DNA): TGCGCCAGCAGCCTTAGCACCAGCTCCTACAATGAGCAGTTCTTC. Translated: CASSLSTSSYNEQFF.

The chain combines TRBV15 with TRBJ1-1, with 7 bases aligning to TRBD1. The V gene end was trimmed by 0 bases and the J gene end by 4 bases; junction bases not matched to a gene: 8. The germline V gene has CDR1 LNHNV and CDR2 YYDKDF (reference sequence). The CDR3 loop spans 16 amino acids. CDR3 sequence: CATSRDLQGWGTEAFF. In DNA, the CDR3 is TGTGCCACCAGCAGAGACCTACAGGGGTGGGGCACTGAAGCTTTCTTT.